The TCR beta chain described here comes from a study of identical twins. Regarding the study as a whole: Memory repertoires lacked the insertion deficit that abundant cord blood beta clonotypes showed.

Germline lookup yields CDR1 DFQATT and CDR2 SNEGSKA (reference sequence). The CDR3 is made up of 10 amino acids. This clonotype was seen many times. Its antigen is undetermined. Germline and junction disagree at one end, which may indicate a read error. After template switching added a universal primer site, the resulting cDNA carried unique molecular identifiers. Each CDR3 protein is one row after TCRdb ran MiXCR on the 5' RACE reads. The sample includes around 490,000 distinct CDR3 sequences, around 15% of them seen just once. The same specimen was also included in a second study, on yellow fever vaccine responses in identical twins.

The sequenced sample was CD4+ T cells sorted from blood. The TCR was taken from a woman aged 18-30 years in good health. The rearrangement joins TRBV20-1 to TRBJ2-1; no firm D call. CDR3 residues: CSARINEQFF. The CDR3 region has the DNA TGCAGCGCTAGGATCAATGAGCAGTTCTTC.